This TCR beta chain was observed in a study of cytotoxic CD8 clonotypes in ibrutinib-treated CLL (dated by TCRdb to the early 2020s). For the wider study: The cohort included more than 14 treatment-naive and 11 relapsed/refractory patients; roughly 17 were IGHV unmutated. Partial responses were observed in around 25 patients and complete responses in 2; after a median follow-up of around 68 months, remission was maintained in 14 patients and progression was observed in some twelve. Samples at response were collected after a median of 12 months of treatment, with a range of about 6 to 40 months. Samples averaged roughly 280,000 productive templates and around 91,000 productive rearrangements. Longitudinal samples were available for about 30% of the roughly 86 trial participants. Cryopreserved peripheral blood mononuclear cells were collected before treatment, at response, and at either disease progression or sustained remission. Every remission and progressive disease sample was obtained while ibrutinib was still being received by the patients.

This specimen's time point label, interpreted: 12 to 13 months on ibrutinib. Approximately 2 micrograms of genomic DNA were extracted from cryopreserved PBMCs for TCR beta library preparation. High-throughput TCR beta sequencing was performed on longitudinal blood samples from CLL patients receiving ibrutinib monotherapy. The patients were enrolled in a single-center, open-label phase 2 trial of ibrutinib monotherapy. Regarding this clone: The clone's antigen remains unknown. No much larger clone exists at a distance of one base, and base qualities are not known.

On the study overall, not on this receptor specifically: Baseline clonality was found to be higher than that of age-matched healthy donors and was strongly correlated with circulating CD8+ T-cell counts. Public clonotypes were rare and either shrank or stayed stable during treatment, and the rise in clonality at ibrutinib response reflected expansion of private clonotypes. Lymph node repertoires were not examined, and the timing of sampling was not matched between patients in sustained remission and those whose disease progressed. Clonality rose at ibrutinib response, remained stable during sustained remission, and dropped back toward baseline at progression.

Each clonotype received, on average, approximately 9.9x coverage in deep resolution sequencing performed on a MiSeq, where the target depth lay between 1 in 1 million and 1 in 200,000 T cells. TCR beta libraries were generated with the immunoSEQ hsTCRB Kit. In the authors' own workflow: ImmunoSEQ Data Assistant and ImmunoSEQ Analyzer were used for data analysis, and V, D and J genes were assigned according to IMGT definitions. Clonality, with values ranging from 0 to 1, was calculated as one minus the normalized Shannon entropy of productive rearrangement frequencies. Only overrepresented clonotypes making up at least 0.05% of the repertoire of each patient were included in the public clonotype analysis. Repertoires from some twelve age-matched healthy donors in immuneACCESS were used as clonality controls. In its TCRdb copy, this immuneACCESS table keeps in-frame sequences only and misses some clones. Where compared with another copy, unresolved V genes explain less than half of these, and the others have no known cause. For V, J and clone size, that table is used; D and trimming come from the DNA. The table for this sample lists about 49,000 clones; around half of them were counted only once. The top ten clonotypes cover about 31% of the sample.

Relative to germline, V is 2 bases shorter and J is 0 bases shorter, with 8 bases between their ends. From the cysteine through the phenylalanine, the CDR3 covers 14 amino acids. Here the CDR3 DNA is all that survives: 42 bases in frame from base 1. Via the germline V gene, CDR1 is SGHTA and CDR2 FQGNSA. Recombination linked TRBV7-2 to TRBJ2-7; the D gene cannot be resolved reliably. This specimen was PBMCs, taken after 12 months of ibrutinib treatment. This sequence was found in a human donor with chronic lymphocytic leukemia. Here is the DNA: TGTGCCAGCAGCTTAATGCAAAGCTCCTACGAGCAGTACTTC. Translated, it gives CASSLMQSSYEQYF.